This TCR beta chain was identified in a study of shared clonotypes between healthy human individuals. Study at large: The donors, a couple of women and a few men, were aged 18 to 49. Each donor had three CD4 naive, three CD4 memory, two CD8 naive and one CD8 memory plate.

CD4+ cells underwent separation, giving CD45RA+ naive and CD45RA-negative memory subsets. This CDR3 spans 12 amino acids. Germline CDR1 is GTSNPN and CDR2 is SVGIG (reference sequence). With 2 bases removed from V and 11 bases from J, the gap between germline ends came to 15 bases. Assay used: immunoSEQ multiplex PCR; TCRdb lists only in-frame clones, some missing. The sample gives under 2,500,000 clones, around 95% of which show up once; roughly 0.13% is in the top ten. The sequencing sample was made of naive CD4+ T cells sorted from blood. Indicated subset: CD45RA+ positively selected. This receptor was taken from a man aged 18 to 35 in good health. This chain links TRBV30 with TRBJ1-1; no definite D call. The CDR3 sequence is CAWSSAYPMAFF. The DNA of the CDR3 is TGTGCCTGGAGTTCCGCTTACCCTATGGCTTTCTTT.